Sequencing of this TCR beta chain was carried out in a study of PD-L1 blockade in urothelial cancer. Study at large: Beginning around 2014, patients received atezolizumab, given as 1,200 mg intravenously every 3 weeks.

CDR3 length: 14 residues. The trim removed 5 bases at V and 7 bases at J, leaving 8 bases unmatched. In germline, CDR1 is SEHNR, CDR2 FQNEAQ (reference sequence). As to time point: pretreatment peripheral blood. Sequencing was performed with immunoSEQ multiplex PCR; in TCRdb, only in-frame clones are kept and a portion is missing. The sample consists of tens of thousands of clones, roughly 85% of them appearing once. This chain links TRBV7-9 with TRBJ2-1; TRBD1 matches 7 bases. This specimen was PBMCs, taken around atezolizumab (anti-PD-L1) treatment. The receptor was isolated from a man between 65 and 85 years old with urothelial cancer. CDR3 protein: CASSPGTVINEQFF. DNA of the CDR3: TGTGCCAGCAGCCCCGGGACAGTGATAAATGAGCAGTTCTTC.